Presented here are 7 T cell receptor beta chains from one specimen sequenced in a study of cytomegalovirus exposure and HLA in healthy donors. The PCR was carried out with 60 Vbeta primers and 13 Jbeta primers. The table came from immunoSEQ multiplex PCR; TCRdb's copy has only in-frame clones and leaves some out. The repertoire consists of over 150,000 clones, with about 76% occurring once and the leading ten covering roughly 7.3%. Sequencing was carried out using PBMCs. The receptors stem from a male donor in good health and CMV-seropositive.

The J gene is TRBJ1-6, the V gene TRBV5-1; tentative D call: TRBD1 (5 bases). This CDR3 has 16 amino acids. Deletions cut 1 base from V and 10 bases from J, with 18 bases between. Germline assignment: CDR1 SGHRS and CDR2 YFSETQ. CDR3 loop: CASSLQSPRQGSPLHF. DNA for the CDR3: TGCGCCAGCAGCTTGCAGTCTCCCCGGCAGGGCTCACCCCTCCACTTT.

This clone appeared a few times. The chain joins TRBV6-1 to TRBJ1-4; possible D gene TRBD1, 6 bases. Deletions cut 6 bases from V and 0 bases from J, with 8 bases between. The CDR3 extends over 14 amino acids. Germline V gene sequence: CDR1 MNHNS, CDR2 SASEGT. CDR3 nucleotides: TGTGCCAGCAGGGGGGGGCCAACTAATGAAAAACTGTTTTTT. As protein: CASRGGPTNEKLFF.

The V and J genes are TRBV7-2 and TRBJ1-1, with 9 bases that match TRBD1. The CDR3 has 14 residues. Germline CDR1 and CDR2: SGHTA and FQGNSA. J lost 5 bases, V lost 3 bases, and 4 bases had no gene match. The CDR3 protein is CASSFTTGGTEAFF. The CDR3 nucleotides read TGTGCCAGCAGCTTTACGACAGGGGGAACTGAAGCTTTCTTT. Full variable domain (remainder filled in from reference TRBV7-2 and TRBJ1-1): GAGVSQSPSNKVTEKGKDVELRCDPISGHTALYWYRQSLGQGLEFLIYFQGNSAPDKSGLPSDRFSAERTGGSVSTLTIQRTQQEDSAVYLCASSFTTGGTEAFFGQGTRLTVV.

In this sample, this clone turned up once. This chain connects TRBV6-5 to TRBJ2-2; possible D gene TRBD2, 6 bases. Between the trimmed V and J ends, which lost 2 bases and 0 bases, there was a span of 7 bases. The germline gives CDR1 MNHEY, CDR2 SVGAGI. This CDR3 is built from 15 residues. CDR3 nucleotides: TGTGCCAGCAGTTACGTAGCGGCGAACACCGGGGAGCTGTTTTTT. It is translated as CASSYVAANTGELFF.

V is TRBV5-1 and J is TRBJ1-6; tentatively, D is TRBD1 (6 bases). V was cut by 0 bases and J by 8 bases, with 21 bases left in between. The germline V gene encodes CDR1 SGHRS and CDR2 YFSETQ. This CDR3 is built from 18 residues. The CDR3 here is CASSLGQVHKQGYSPLHF. CDR3 in DNA: TGCGCCAGCAGCTTGGGACAGGTCCATAAGCAAGGGTATTCACCCCTCCACTTT.

This chain uses TRBV7-6 with TRBJ2-6, with 9 bases matching TRBD1. This CDR3 has 17 residues. V gave up 6 bases and J gave up 4 bases; unmatched junction bases: 10. The germline gives CDR1 SGHVS, CDR2 FNYEAQ. DNA of the CDR3: TGTGCCAGCAGTCGCACAGGGGGCGCGAGCGGGGCCAACGTCCTGACTTTC. Amino acid sequence: CASSRTGGASGANVLTF. The whole variable domain, remainder taken from reference TRBV7-6 and TRBJ2-6, is GAGVSQSPRYKVTKRGQDVALRCDPISGHVSLYWYRQALGQGPEFLTYFNYEAQQDKSGLPNDRFSAERPEGSISTLTIQRTEQRDSAMYRCASSRTGGASGANVLTFGAGSRLTVL.

This clone was observed a few times. V gene TRBV6-5 combines with J gene TRBJ1-4, with 7 nucleotides matching TRBD1. CDR3 length: 15 residues. Trimming at V came to 2 bases and at J to 4 bases, leaving 4 bases not matched to a gene. Looked up from germline, CDR1 is MNHEY and CDR2 is SVGAGI. The CDR3 is CASSYGTANNEKLFF. The CDR3 nucleotides are TGTGCCAGCAGTTACGGGACAGCGAATAATGAAAAACTGTTTTTT.